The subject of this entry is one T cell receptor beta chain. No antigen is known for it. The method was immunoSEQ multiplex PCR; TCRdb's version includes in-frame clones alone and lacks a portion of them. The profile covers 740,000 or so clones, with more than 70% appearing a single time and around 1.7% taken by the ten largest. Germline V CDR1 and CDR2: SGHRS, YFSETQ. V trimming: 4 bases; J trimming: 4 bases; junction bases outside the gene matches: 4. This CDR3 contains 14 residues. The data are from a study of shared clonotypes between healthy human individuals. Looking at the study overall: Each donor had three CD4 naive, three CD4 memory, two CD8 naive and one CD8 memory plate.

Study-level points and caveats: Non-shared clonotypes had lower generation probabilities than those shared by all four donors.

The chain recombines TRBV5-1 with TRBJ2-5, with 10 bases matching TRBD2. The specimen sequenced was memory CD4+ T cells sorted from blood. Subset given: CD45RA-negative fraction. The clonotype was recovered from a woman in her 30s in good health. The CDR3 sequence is CASSLRLAGETQYF. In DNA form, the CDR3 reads TGCGCCAGCAGCCTCAGACTAGCGGGAGAGACCCAGTACTTC.